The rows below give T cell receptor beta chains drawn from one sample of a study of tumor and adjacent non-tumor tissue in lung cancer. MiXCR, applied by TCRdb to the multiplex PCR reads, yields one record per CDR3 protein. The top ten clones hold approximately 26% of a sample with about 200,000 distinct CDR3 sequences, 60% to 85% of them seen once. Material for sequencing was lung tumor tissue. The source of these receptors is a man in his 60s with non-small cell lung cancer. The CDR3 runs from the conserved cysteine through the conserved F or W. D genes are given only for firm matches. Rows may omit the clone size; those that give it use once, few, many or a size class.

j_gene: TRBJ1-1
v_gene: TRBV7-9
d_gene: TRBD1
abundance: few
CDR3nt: TGTGCCAGCAGCCCTCGGGACAGAGCGTTTGAATTTCAATATTTGAACACTGAAGCTTTCTTT
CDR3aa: CASSPRDRAFEFQYLNTEAFF

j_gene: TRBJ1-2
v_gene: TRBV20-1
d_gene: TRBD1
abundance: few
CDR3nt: TGCAGTGCTAGAAATGCAGGGGGCGTTGACTATGGCTACACCTTC
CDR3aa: CSARNAGGVDYGYTF

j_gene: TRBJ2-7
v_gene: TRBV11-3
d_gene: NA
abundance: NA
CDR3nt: TGTGCCAGTAGCCCCCGGGACGAAGCTGGCCAGCAGTACTTC
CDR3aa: CASSPRDEAGQQYF

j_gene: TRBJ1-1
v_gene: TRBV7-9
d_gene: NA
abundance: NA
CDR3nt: TGTGCCAGCAGCTACAGTCCCTCTGAAGCTTTCTTT
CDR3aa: CASSYSPSEAFF

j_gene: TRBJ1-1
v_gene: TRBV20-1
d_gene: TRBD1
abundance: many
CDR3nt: TGCAGTGCTAGAGTCCCGACAGGGGCAGACCCTGAAGCTTTCTTT
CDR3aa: CSARVPTGADPEAFF

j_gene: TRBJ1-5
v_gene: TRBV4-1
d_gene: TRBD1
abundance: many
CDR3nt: TGCGCCAGCAGCCAAAGTGGACAGGGTGGTCAGCCCCAGCATTTT
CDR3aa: CASSQSGQGGQPQHF

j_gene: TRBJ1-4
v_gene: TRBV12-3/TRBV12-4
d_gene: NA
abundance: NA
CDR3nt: TGTGCCAGCAGTATCCCTATGGAGGTTAGTGAAAAACTGTTTTTT
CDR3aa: CASSIPMEVSEKLFF

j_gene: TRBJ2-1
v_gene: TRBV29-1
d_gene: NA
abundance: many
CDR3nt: TGCAGCGCCGGTCGCGACAATGAGCAGTTCTTC
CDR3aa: CSAGRDNEQFF

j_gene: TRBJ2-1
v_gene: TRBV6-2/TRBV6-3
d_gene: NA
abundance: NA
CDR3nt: TGTGCCAGCACTCGAACGGGAGATTCCTACAATGAGCAGTTCTTC
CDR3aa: CASTRTGDSYNEQFF

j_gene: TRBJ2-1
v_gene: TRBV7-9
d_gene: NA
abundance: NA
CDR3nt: TGTGCCAGCAGCTTAGCGGTCGTTAAAAGGAACAATGAGCAGTTCTTC
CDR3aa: CASSLAVVKRNNEQFF

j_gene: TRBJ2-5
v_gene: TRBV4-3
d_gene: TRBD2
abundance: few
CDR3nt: TGCGCCAGCAGCCAAGATCGGTCGACTAGCGGGCAAGAGACCCAGTACTTC
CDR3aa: CASSQDRSTSGQETQYF

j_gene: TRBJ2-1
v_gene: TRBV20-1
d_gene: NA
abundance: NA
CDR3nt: TGCAGTGCAGCGCAGGGAGTCAATGAGCAGTTCTTC
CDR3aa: CSAAQGVNEQFF

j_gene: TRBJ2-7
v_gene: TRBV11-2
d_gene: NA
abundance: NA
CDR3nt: TGTGCTAGCAGCTCTACAGAGGGCGCAGTCTCCGAGCAGTACTTC
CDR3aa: CASSSTEGAVSEQYF

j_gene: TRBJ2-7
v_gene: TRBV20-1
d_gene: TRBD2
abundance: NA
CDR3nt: TGCAGTGTTAGCCCCGGCGGGAGGACCTACGAGCAGTACTTC
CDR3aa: CSVSPGGRTYEQYF

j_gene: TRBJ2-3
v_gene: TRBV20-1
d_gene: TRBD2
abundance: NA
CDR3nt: TGCAGTGCTTCGGGAAAAGCCGGGAGGGATACGCGGTATTTT
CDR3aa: CSASGKAGRDTRYF

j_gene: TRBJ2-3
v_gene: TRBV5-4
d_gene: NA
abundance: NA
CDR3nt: TGTGCCAGCAGCGAAATAGTGGGGGGGCGAACAGATACGCAGTATTTT
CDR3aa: CASSEIVGGRTDTQYF

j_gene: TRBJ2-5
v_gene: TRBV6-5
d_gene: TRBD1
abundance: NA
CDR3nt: TGTGCCAGCGAGAGGGGGCTTGAAGAGACCCAGTACTTC
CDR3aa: CASERGLEETQYF

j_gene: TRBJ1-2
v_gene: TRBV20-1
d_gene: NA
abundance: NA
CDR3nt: TGCACTGCTGACAGGAATGGCTACACCTTC
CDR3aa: CTADRNGYTF

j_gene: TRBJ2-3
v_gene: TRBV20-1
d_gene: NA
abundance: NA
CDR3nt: TGCAGTGCCCTCGCGGGTCGGGTCAATGAGCCCCAGTATTTT
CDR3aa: CSALAGRVNEPQYF

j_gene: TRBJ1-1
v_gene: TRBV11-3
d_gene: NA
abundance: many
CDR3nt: TGTGCCAGCAGCCCGAGGGGGGGGCGGGACACTGAAGCTTTCTTT
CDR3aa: CASSPRGGRDTEAFF

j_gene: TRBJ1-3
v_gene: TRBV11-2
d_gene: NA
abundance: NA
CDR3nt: TGTGCCAACAGCCTCACGTCTCGGGACTCCGGCGGAAACACCATATATTTT
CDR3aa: CANSLTSRDSGGNTIYF

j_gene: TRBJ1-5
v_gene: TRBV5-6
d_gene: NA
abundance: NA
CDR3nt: TGTGCCAGCAGCTTTTCAGGTACCAATCAGCCCCAGCATTTT
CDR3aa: CASSFSGTNQPQHF

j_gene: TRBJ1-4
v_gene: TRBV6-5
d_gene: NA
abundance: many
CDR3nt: TGTGCCAGCAGCCCAGCTCCGTGGATTAGTGAAAAACTGTTTTTT
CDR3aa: CASSPAPWISEKLFF

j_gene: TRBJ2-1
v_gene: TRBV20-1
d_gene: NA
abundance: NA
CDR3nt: TGCACTACTAGATCCCCCCTAAGGGGCAACAATGAGCAGTTCTTC
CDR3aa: CTTRSPLRGNNEQFF

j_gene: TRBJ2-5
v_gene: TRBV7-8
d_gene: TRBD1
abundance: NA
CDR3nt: TGTGCCTGCAGCTTATCGGGACAGGGCGGGATCGGGATCCAGTACTTC
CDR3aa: CACSLSGQGGIGIQYF

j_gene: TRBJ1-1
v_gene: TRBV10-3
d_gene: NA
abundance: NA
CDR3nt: TGTTCAATCAGTAGACAGAACACTGAAGCTTTCTTT
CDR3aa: CSISRQNTEAFF

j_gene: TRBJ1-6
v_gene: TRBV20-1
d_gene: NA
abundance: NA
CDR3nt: TGCAGTGCTAGGGAGTGTCACAGGTCTTATAATTCACCCCTCCACTTT
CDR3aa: CSARECHRSYNSPLHF

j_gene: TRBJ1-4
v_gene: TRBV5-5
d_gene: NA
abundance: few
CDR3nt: TGTGCCAGCAGCTTGGCCGGGACGAAGAATGAACAACTGTTTTTT
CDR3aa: CASSLAGTKNEQLFF

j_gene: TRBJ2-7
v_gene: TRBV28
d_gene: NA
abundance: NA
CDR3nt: TGTGCCAGCAGTTTCGCCAACTCCTACGAGCAGTACTTC
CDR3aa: CASSFANSYEQYF

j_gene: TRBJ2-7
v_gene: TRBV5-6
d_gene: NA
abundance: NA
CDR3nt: TGTGCCAGCAGCTTGGGTTTCGCTGGGACCGAGAGGTTTGCCTCGCGAGAGCAGTACTTC
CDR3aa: CASSLGFAGTERFASREQYF

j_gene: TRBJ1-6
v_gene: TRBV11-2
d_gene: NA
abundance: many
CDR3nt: TGTGCCAGCAGCTTAGACCCGGGGACGACACCCCTCCACTTT
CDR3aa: CASSLDPGTTPLHF

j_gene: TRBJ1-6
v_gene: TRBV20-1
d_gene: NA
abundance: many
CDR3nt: TGCAGTGCTAGAACCCCGGGACCCAGGGGTAATTCACCCCTCCACTTT
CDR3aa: CSARTPGPRGNSPLHF

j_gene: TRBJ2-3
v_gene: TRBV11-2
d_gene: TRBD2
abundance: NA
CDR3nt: TGTGCCAGCATCACACGGACTAGCGTTGGCACAGTTACGCAGTATTTT
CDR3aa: CASITRTSVGTVTQYF

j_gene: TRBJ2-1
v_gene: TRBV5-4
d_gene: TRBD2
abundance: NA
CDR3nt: TGTGCCAGCAGCCCCACCGGTACTAGCGGGAGGGCTAACTTC
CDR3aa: CASSPTGTSGRANF

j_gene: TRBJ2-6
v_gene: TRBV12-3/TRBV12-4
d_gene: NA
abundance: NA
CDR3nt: TGTGCCAGCAGTTTTTTGAGGCTTGCATGTGGCTCTGGGGCCAACGTCCTGACTTTC
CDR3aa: CASSFLRLACGSGANVLTF

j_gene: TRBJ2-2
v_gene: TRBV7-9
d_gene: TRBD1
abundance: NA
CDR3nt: TGTGCCAGCAGCTCCGGACAGGGTCACCCCGGGGAGCTGTTTTTT
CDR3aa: CASSSGQGHPGELFF

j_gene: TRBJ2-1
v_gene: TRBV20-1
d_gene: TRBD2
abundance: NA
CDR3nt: TGCAGTGCTAGTTGGCTAGCGGGGGGGCTCCACAATGAGCAGTTCTTC
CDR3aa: CSASWLAGGLHNEQFF

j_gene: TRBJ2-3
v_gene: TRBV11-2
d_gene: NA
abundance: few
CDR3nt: TGTGCCAGCAGACCCGCGGGACTCGGCACAGATACGCAGTATTTT
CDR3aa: CASRPAGLGTDTQYF

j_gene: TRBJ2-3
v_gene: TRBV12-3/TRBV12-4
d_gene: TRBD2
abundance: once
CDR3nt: TGTGCCAGCAGTTTAGGTGTGAGAGGACTAGCGGGAGGAAGTAACACAGATACGCAGTATTTT
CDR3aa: CASSLGVRGLAGGSNTDTQYF

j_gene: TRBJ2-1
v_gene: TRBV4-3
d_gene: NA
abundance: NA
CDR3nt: TGCGCCAGCAGCACCGGGGTTAGCTCTGATGAGCAGTTCTTC
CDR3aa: CASSTGVSSDEQFF

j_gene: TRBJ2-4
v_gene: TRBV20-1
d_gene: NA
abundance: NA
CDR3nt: TGCAATGCGAGACCTGCAGGGCTAGGACTTCAGTACTTC
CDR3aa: CNARPAGLGLQYF

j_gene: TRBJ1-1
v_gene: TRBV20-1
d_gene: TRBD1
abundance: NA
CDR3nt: TGTAGTGATAGAGATTTGGGCAGGGGGAACACTGAAGTTTTCTTT
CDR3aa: CSDRDLGRGNTEVFF

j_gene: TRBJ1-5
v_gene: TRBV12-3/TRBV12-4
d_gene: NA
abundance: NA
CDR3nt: TGTGCCAGCAGAGCGGGACAAGGGGCGTATCAGCCCCAGCATTTT
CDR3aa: CASRAGQGAYQPQHF

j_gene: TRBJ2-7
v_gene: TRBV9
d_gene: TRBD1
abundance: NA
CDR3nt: TGTGCCAGCAGCGTCTCAGGGGGCGATTCCTCCTACGAGCAGTACTTC
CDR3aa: CASSVSGGDSSYEQYF

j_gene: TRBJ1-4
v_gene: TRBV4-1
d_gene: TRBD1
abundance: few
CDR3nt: TGCGCCAGCAGCCAAAAAAGGGGACAGGATGAAAAACTGTTTTTT
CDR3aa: CASSQKRGQDEKLFF

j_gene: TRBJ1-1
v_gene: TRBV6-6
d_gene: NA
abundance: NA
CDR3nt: TGTGCCAGCAGTTACTCGGGTACGGATCTGGTGGACACTGAAGCTTTCTTT
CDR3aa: CASSYSGTDLVDTEAFF

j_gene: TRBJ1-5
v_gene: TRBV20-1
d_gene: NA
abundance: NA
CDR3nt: TGCTGTGCTATAGAGAAGAAAGGGACGAACAATCAGCCCCAGCATTTT
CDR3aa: CCAIEKKGTNNQPQHF

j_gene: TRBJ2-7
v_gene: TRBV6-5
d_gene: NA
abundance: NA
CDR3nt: TGTGCCAGCGGAGATGGGGGAGTCACACGCTACGAGCAGTACTTC
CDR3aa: CASGDGGVTRYEQYF

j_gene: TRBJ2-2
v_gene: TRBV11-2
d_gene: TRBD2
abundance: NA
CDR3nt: TGTGCCAGCAGCCCCCGGACTAGCGGGAACAGCGGGGAGCTGATTTTT
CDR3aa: CASSPRTSGNSGELIF

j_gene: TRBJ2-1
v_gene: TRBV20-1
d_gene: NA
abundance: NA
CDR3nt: TGCAGTGCTAGATCCCTAACGGGCTCCTACAATGGGCAGTTCTTC
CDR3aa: CSARSLTGSYNGQFF

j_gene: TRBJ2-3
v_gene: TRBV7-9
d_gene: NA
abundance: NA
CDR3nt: TGTGCCAGTAGAACAGGAATTGGCACAGATACGCAGCATTTC
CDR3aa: CASRTGIGTDTQHF

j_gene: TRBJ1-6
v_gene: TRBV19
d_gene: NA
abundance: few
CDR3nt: TGTGCCAGTAGTAGGGGGAGCTCCTATAATTCACCCCTCCACTTT
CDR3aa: CASSRGSSYNSPLHF

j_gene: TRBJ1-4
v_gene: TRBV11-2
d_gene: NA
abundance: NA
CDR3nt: TGTGCCAGCGACACCGGACTGAACGAAAAACTGTTTTTT
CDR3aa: CASDTGLNEKLFF

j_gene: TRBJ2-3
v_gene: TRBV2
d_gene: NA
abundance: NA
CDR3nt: TGTGCCAGCAGTGAACGACCCGATCTTAGCACAGATACGCAGTATTTT
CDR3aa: CASSERPDLSTDTQYF

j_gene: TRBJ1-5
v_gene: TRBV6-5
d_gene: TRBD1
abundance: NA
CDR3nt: TGTGCCAGCGGACAGGGGGCACATCAGCCCCAGCATTTT
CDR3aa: CASGQGAHQPQHF

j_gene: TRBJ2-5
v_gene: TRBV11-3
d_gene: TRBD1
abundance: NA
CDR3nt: TGTGCCAGTAGGCTGACAGGGGGCTTGGAGACCCAGTACTTC
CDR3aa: CASRLTGGLETQYF

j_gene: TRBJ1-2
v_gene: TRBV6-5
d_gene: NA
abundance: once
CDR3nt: TGTACCAGCAGGCAGACAGAGCCCGGGGGCTACACCTTC
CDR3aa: CTSRQTEPGGYTF

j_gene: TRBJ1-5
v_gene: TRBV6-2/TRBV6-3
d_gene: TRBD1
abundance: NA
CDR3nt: TGTGCCAGCAGTCAACAGGGGGGAGGTCAGCCCCAGCATTTT
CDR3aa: CASSQQGGGQPQHF

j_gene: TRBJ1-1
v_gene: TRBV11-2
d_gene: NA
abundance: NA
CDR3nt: TGTGCCAGCAGCTTCTCGGGTACCTCATACAACACTGAAGCTTTGTTT
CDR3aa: CASSFSGTSYNTEALF

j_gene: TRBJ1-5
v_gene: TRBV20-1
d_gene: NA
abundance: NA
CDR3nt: TGCAGTGCTAGTAGAACAGGGAATCAGCTCCAGCATTTT
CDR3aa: CSASRTGNQLQHF